These T cell receptor beta chains were read from a single sample in a study of blood T cell repertoires in COVID-19. Generated by immunoSEQ multiplex PCR, the TCRdb table keeps only in-frame clones and is missing some. The sample contains 100,000 to 130,000 clones, roughly 85% of which appear only once. The sequenced sample consisted of peripheral blood. Receptors originate from a human donor in a cohort sampled during active COVID-19. CDR3s include the opening cysteine and the closing phenylalanine or tryptophan. D genes are given only for firm matches. Some rows mark clone size as missing; the rest say once, few, many or name a class of expanded clone.

.	.	12	TRBV15	TRBJ1-4	TGTGCCACCAGCGCTGAGAATGAAAAACTGTTTTTT	CATSAENEKLFF
.	once	17	TRBV4-2	TRBJ1-6	TGTGCCAGCAGCCAAGATACTCCCTACTCCTATAATTCACCCCTCCACTTT	CASSQDTPYSYNSPLHF
TRBD2	.	17	TRBV2	TRBJ2-2	TGTGCCAGCACGCCGCGAGCGGGGGGGCCCGACACCGGGGAGCTGTTTTTT	CASTPRAGGPDTGELFF
.	few	13	TRBV7-8	TRBJ1-1	TGTGCCAGCAGCTTGACAAGGACAGACGAAGCTTTCTTT	CASSLTRTDEAFF
.	.	15	TRBV19	TRBJ2-3	TGTGCCAGTAGTATAACCGAGACTAGCACAGATACGCAGTATTTT	CASSITETSTDTQYF
.	.	14	TRBV6-1	TRBJ2-4	TGTGCCAGCAGTGAAGAGCTAGCCAAAAACATTCAGTACTTC	CASSEELAKNIQYF
.	once	15	TRBV28	TRBJ2-1	TGTGCCAGCAGTTTAAAATTGTCCGGGTCGGATGAGCAGTTCTTC	CASSLKLSGSDEQFF
TRBD2	.	20	TRBV27	TRBJ2-3	TGTGCCAGCAGTTTCTCGCACCCGGGACTAGCGGGAGGCTACACAGATACGCAGTATTTT	CASSFSHPGLAGGYTDTQYF
TRBD2	.	17	TRBV9	TRBJ2-1	TGTGCCAGCAGCCTAACTGTGGCGGGAGGCTCCTACAATGAGCAGTTCTTC	CASSLTVAGGSYNEQFF
.	.	14	TRBV5-6	TRBJ1-2	TGTGCCAGCAGCTTGGGACAGGCAAACTATGGCTACACCTTC	CASSLGQANYGYTF
TRBD1	.	15	TRBV28	TRBJ1-2	TGTGCCAGCAGTGCCACGGGACAGGGGGTTAATGGCTACACCTTC	CASSATGQGVNGYTF
.	.	15	TRBV5-8	TRBJ1-4	TGTGCCAGCAGCTTGGTTCCCGCGGGCGCTGAAAAACTGTTTTTT	CASSLVPAGAEKLFF
.	once	14	TRBV9	TRBJ1-4	TGTGCCAGCAGCGTAGCCGTCGGTAATGAAAAACTGTTTTTT	CASSVAVGNEKLFF
TRBD1	many	16	TRBV9	TRBJ1-2	TGTGCCAGCAGCGCGACCGGGACAGGGGGCGCAGGTGGCTACACCTTC	CASSATGTGGAGGYTF
TRBD1	.	13	TRBV2	TRBJ2-5	TGTGCCAGCACGGGACAGCTACAAGAGACCCAGTACTTC	CASTGQLQETQYF
.	.	13	TRBV7-3	TRBJ2-2	TGTGCCAGCAGCTCCACTACAGGCGGGGAGCTGTTTTTT	CASSSTTGGELFF
TRBD1	.	15	TRBV7-6	TRBJ2-1	TGTGCCAGCAGCCCCGGGACAGGGGTTAACAATGAGCAGTTCTTC	CASSPGTGVNNEQFF
.	.	15	TRBV7-9	TRBJ2-7	TGTGCCAGCAGCGGATACAGGGTTCCTCTTTACGAGCAGTACTTC	CASSGYRVPLYEQYF
.	.	13	TRBV28	TRBJ2-1	TGTGCCAGCAGTTTATGGGCACCGAATGAGCAGTTCTTC	CASSLWAPNEQFF
.	.	13	TRBV18	TRBJ1-2	TGTGCCAGCTCACCCGGGGGACTAAATGGCTACACCTTC	CASSPGGLNGYTF
TRBD2	.	15	TRBV5-1	TRBJ2-3	TGCGCCAGCAGCTTTGGTAGCGGGACATCAGATACGCAGTATTTT	CASSFGSGTSDTQYF
.	.	13	TRBV12-3/TRBV12-4	TRBJ2-3	TGTGCCAGCACCCCAGGTAGCACAGATACGCAGTATTTT	CASTPGSTDTQYF
.	.	14	TRBV2	TRBJ1-6	TGTGCCAGCAGCAGGGAATCCTATAATTCACCCCTCCACTTT	CASSRESYNSPLHF
.	.	13	TRBV19	TRBJ1-1	TGTGCCAGTAGTATCCAGGGGATGGGTGAAGCTTTCTTT	CASSIQGMGEAFF
.	once	13	TRBV19	TRBJ2-7	TGTGCCAGTAGTTCAAGTCTAGGCTACGAGCAGTACTTC	CASSSSLGYEQYF
.	few	13	TRBV29-1	TRBJ2-5	TGCAGCGTTGAAACTCTACTCAAGAATGGTCAGTACTTC	CSVETLLKNGQYF
.	.	14	TRBV2	TRBJ2-2	TGTGCCAGCAGTGACGTAGGGGTCGACGGGGAGCTGTTTTTT	CASSDVGVDGELFF
TRBD1	.	17	TRBV4-1	TRBJ1-1	TGCGCCAGCAGCCAAGCACGGGCAGGGGGCAGGAACACTGAAGCTTTCTTT	CASSQARAGGRNTEAFF
TRBD1	.	17	TRBV2	TRBJ1-2	TGTGCCAGCTGGGACAGGGAGATGCTCCGAGGTCTGGATGGCTACACCTTC	CASWDREMLRGLDGYTF
TRBD1	.	14	TRBV28	TRBJ1-6	TGTGCCAGCAGACTAGGACAGGGGGGGTCACCCCTCCACTTT	CASRLGQGGSPLHF
TRBD1	.	15	TRBV7-8	TRBJ1-1	TGTGCCAGCAGTAGACGAGACAGGGTGAACACTGAAGCTTTCTTT	CASSRRDRVNTEAFF
.	few	14	TRBV7-8	TRBJ1-1	TGTGCCAGCAGCGCGGGAACGTTGAGACCTGAAGCTTTCTTT	CASSAGTLRPEAFF
TRBD1	.	16	TRBV6-5	TRBJ2-2	TGTGCCAGCAGTTCCTGGTTGACAGGGAACTTCGGGGAGCTGTTTTTT	CASSSWLTGNFGELFF
TRBD1	.	15	TRBV10-2	TRBJ1-2	TGCGCCAGCAGTCCTACTTACAGGGGGCGCGGTGGCTACACCTTC	CASSPTYRGRGGYTF
TRBD2	.	16	TRBV6-5	TRBJ2-1	TGTGCCAGCCGTTCCCAGACTAGCGGGAGGTCCAATGAGCAGTTCTTC	CASRSQTSGRSNEQFF
TRBD2	few	14	TRBV9	TRBJ2-3	TGTGCCAGCAGCGAGCGGGAGGGGGCCGATACGCAGTATTTT	CASSEREGADTQYF
.	.	15	TRBV24-1	TRBJ1-4	TGTGCCACCAGTGATTCCACAGGGCCCTATGAAAAACTGTTTTTT	CATSDSTGPYEKLFF
TRBD2	once	15	TRBV7-2	TRBJ2-1	TGTGCCAGCGCTACGGGGGGGCGAGGAAACAATGAGCAGTTCTTC	CASATGGRGNNEQFF
.	.	16	TRBV6-5	TRBJ2-7	TGTGCCAGCAGTTACTCGGAGGCGGTTAGCTCCTACGAGCAGTACTTC	CASSYSEAVSSYEQYF
.	.	13	TRBV5-6	TRBJ2-1	TGTGCCAGCAGCTTAGACAACTACAATGAGCAGTTCTTC	CASSLDNYNEQFF
TRBD2	.	17	TRBV30	TRBJ2-5	TGTGCCTGGAGTGTTCTTTGGGGAGGGCCGGTGGGAGAGACCCAGTACTTC	CAWSVLWGGPVGETQYF
.	.	14	TRBV5-6	TRBJ1-2	TGTGCCAGCAGCCGAAGACAGAGAAACTATGGCTACACCTTC	CASSRRQRNYGYTF
.	.	14	TRBV3-1/TRBV3-2	TRBJ1-2	TGTGCCAGCAGCCAAAGACACTCTAACTATGGCTACACCTTC	CASSQRHSNYGYTF
TRBD1	few	13	TRBV19	TRBJ1-2	TGTGTCACCCGGCAGGGGGAAGGCTATGGCTACACCTTC	CVTRQGEGYGYTF
TRBD1	.	15	TRBV23-1	TRBJ1-1	TGCGCCAGCAGTCATACGGACAGGGGGGACACTGAAGCTTTCTTT	CASSHTDRGDTEAFF
.	.	14	TRBV27	TRBJ2-7	TGTGCCAGCAGTTCAGCGGAGAGCTCCTACGAGCAGTACTTC	CASSSAESSYEQYF
TRBD2	once	15	TRBV11-2	TRBJ2-7	TGTGCCAGCAGCATCCCTAGCGGGGGAGTCTACGAGCAGTACTTC	CASSIPSGGVYEQYF
TRBD2	.	15	TRBV7-9	TRBJ2-2	TGTGCCTGCCGGGGGCTAGCGGGAGTTACCGGGGAGCTGTTTTTT	CACRGLAGVTGELFF
.	.	12	TRBV20-1	TRBJ2-7	TGCAGTGCTAGTTTCAGTCATCTCGAGCAGTACTTC	CSASFSHLEQYF
.	.	14	TRBV5-6	TRBJ2-7	TGTGCCAGCAGCTTGTCACCGGGTCACTACGAGCAGTACTTC	CASSLSPGHYEQYF